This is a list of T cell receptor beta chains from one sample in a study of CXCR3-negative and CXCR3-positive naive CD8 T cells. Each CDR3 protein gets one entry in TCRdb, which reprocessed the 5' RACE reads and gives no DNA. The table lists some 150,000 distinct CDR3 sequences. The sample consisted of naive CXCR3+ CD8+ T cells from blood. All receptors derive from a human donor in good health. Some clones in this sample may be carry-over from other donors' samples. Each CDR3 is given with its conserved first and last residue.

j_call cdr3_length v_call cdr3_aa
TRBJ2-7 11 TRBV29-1 CSVGAVDEQYF
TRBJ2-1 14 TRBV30 CAWASSRELDEQFF
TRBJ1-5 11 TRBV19 CAAGDGQPQHF
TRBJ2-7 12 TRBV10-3 CAIRGGNYEQYF
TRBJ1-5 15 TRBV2 CASSGGAGGRQPQHF
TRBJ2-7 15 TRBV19 CASSKAGQGAGEQYF
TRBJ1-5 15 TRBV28 CASSSTGEPDQPQHF
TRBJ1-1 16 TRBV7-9 CASSLVIRTGITEAFF
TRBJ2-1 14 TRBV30 CAWSLEGGPNEQFF
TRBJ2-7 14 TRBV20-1 CSANRDPDSYEQYF
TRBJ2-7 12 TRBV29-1 CSGQGVSYEQYF
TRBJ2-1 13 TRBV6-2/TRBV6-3 CASSPLGANEQFF
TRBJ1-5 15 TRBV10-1 CASSDNPGPTQPQHF
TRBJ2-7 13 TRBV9 CASSVGDFGEQYF
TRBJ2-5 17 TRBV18 CASSPPVITAGQETQYF
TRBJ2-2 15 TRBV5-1 CASSFQGNPTGELFF
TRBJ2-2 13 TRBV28 CASRPTRSGELFF
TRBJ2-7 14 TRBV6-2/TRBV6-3 CASSYAVGGNEQYF
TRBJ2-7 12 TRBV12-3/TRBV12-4 CASSLERGEQYF
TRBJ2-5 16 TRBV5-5 CASSLAPRDNQETQYF
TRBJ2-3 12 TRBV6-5 CASRATVDTQYF
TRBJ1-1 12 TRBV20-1 CSARQGGTEAFF
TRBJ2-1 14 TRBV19 CASSKASGDDEQFF
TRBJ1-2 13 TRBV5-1 CASSLDPNYGYTF
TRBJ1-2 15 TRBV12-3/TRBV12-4 CASSPFATGDYGYTF
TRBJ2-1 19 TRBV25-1 CASSEGGRTEKGAYNEQFF
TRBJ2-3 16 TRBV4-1 CASSSRQDPRTDTQYF
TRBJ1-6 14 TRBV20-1 CSAFPASRGSPLHF
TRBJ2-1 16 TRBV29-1 CSGRASGDSSYNEQFF
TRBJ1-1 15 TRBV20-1 CSATVYGDRGTEAFF
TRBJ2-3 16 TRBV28 CASSPLDPGSTDTQYF
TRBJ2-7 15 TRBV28 CASSLFGGQAYEQYF
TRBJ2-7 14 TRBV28 CASSFRVSSYEQYF
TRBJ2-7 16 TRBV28 CASSSPRTSGDYEQYF
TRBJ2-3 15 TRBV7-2 CASSLPSGGTDTQYF
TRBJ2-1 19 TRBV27 CASSSNARPEGLFSNEQFF
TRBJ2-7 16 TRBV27 CASRPAGAINFYEQYF
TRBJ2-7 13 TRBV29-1 CSVAAGRPYEQYF
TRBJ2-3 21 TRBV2 CASSGASGPDRAWIGTDTQYF
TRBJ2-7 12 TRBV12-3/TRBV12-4 CASSTDLEEQYF
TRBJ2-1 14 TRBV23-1 CASSQGRGVDEQFF
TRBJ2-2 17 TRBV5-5 CASSVLQGYPNTGELFF
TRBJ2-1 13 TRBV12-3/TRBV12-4 CASSLGLGNEQFF
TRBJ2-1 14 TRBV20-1 CSARRREYGNEQFF
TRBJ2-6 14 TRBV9 CASSSSSGANVLTF
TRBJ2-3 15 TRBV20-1 CSANSGGPKGDTQYF
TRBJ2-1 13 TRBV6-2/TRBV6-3 CASSPAIYNEQFF
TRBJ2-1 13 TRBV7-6 CASSSATNNEQFF
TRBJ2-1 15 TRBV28 CASSYVKRSYNEQFF